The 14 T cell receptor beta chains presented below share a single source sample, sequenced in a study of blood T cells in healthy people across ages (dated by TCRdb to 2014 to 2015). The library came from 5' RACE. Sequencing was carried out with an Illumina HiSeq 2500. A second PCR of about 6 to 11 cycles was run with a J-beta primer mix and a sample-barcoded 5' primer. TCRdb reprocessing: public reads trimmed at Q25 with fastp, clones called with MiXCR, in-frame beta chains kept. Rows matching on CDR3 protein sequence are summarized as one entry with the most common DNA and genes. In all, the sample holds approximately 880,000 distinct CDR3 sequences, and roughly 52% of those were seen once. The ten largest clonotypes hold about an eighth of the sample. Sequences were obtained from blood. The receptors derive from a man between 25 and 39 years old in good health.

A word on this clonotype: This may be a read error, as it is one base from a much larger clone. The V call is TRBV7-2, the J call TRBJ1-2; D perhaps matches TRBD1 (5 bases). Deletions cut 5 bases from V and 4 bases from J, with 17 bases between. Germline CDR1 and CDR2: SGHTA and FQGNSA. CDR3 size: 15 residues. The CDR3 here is CASSTPGGTSYGYTF. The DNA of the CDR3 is TGTGCCAGCAGCACCCCGGGAGGGACTAGCTATGGCTACACCTTC. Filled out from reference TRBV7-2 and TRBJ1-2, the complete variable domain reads GAGVSQSPSNKVTEKGKDVELRCDPISGHTALYWYRQSLGQGLEFLIYFQGNSAPDKSGLPSDRFSAERTGGSVSTLTIQRTQQEDSAVYLCASSTPGGTSYGYTFGSGTRLTVV.

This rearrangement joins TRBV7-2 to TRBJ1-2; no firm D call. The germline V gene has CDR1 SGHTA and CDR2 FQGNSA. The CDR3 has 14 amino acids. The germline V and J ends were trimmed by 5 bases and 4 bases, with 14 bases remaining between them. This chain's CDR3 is CASSRRADLYGYTF. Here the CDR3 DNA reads TGTGCCAGCAGCCGCCGGGCGGACCTCTATGGCTACACCTTC.

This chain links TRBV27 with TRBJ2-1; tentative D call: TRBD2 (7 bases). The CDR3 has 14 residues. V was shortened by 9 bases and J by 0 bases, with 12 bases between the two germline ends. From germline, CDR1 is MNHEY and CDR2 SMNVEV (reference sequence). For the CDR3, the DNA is TGTGCCAGGAGGGGGGGGGCCTCCTACAATGAGCAGTTCTTC. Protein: CARRGGASYNEQFF.

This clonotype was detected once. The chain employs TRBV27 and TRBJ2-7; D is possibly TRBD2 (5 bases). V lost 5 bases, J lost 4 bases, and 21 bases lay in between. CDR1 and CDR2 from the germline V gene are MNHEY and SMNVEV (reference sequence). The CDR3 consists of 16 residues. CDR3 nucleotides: TGTGCCAGCAGTAACCGCCCCACTGGACTGAGTTACGAGCAGTACTTC. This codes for CASSNRPTGLSYEQYF.

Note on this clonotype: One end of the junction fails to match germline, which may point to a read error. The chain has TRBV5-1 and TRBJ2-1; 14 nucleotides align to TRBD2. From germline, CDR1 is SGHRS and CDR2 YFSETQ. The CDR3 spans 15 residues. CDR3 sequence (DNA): TGCGCCAACAGCTTGGGACTAGCGGGAGACAATGAGCAGTTCTTC. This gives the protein CANSLGLAGDNEQFF.

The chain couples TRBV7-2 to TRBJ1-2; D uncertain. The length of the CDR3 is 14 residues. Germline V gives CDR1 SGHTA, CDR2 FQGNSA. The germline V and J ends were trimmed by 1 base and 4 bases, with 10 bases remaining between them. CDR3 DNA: TGTGCCAGCAGCTTAGAGTGGTGGTCCTATGGCTACACCTTC. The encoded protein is CASSLEWWSYGYTF.

The DNA for the CDR3 is TGCGCCAGCAGCCCTCCTGGGAGAGGGCCCAATGAGCAGTTCTTC. Encoded protein: CASSPPGRGPNEQFF. The chain links TRBV5-1 to TRBJ2-1; D is perhaps TRBD2 (5 bases). Trimming left V 4 bases short and J 6 bases short, with 17 bases between. The CDR3 extends over 15 amino acids. Germline V lookup: CDR1 SGHRS, CDR2 YFSETQ.

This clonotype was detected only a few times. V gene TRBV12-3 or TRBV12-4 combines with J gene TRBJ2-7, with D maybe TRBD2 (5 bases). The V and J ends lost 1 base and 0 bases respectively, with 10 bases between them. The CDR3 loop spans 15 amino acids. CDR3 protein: CASSLGSEGSYEQYF. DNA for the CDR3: TGTGCCAGCAGTTTAGGGTCAGAGGGCTCCTACGAGCAGTACTTC.

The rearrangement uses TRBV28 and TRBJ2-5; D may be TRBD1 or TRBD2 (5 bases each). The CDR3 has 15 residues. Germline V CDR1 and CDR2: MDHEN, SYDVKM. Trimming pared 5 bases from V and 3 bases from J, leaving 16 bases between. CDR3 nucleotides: TGTGCCAGCAGTCGTGTGGGGGAGAGGAAAGAGACCCAGTACTTC. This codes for CASSRVGERKETQYF.

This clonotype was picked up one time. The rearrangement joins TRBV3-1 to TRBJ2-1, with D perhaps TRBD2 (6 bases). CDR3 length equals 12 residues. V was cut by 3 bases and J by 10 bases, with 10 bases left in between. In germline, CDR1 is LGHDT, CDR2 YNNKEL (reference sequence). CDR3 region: CASSQQEGEQFF. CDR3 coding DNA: TGTGCCAGCAGCCAGCAGGAGGGAGAGCAGTTCTTC.

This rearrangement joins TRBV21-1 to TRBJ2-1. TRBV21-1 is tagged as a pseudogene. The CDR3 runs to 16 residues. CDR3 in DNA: TGTGCCAGCAGCAAAGAAACAGTTTTGGAAGACAATGAGCAGTTCTTC. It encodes CASSKETVLEDNEQFF.

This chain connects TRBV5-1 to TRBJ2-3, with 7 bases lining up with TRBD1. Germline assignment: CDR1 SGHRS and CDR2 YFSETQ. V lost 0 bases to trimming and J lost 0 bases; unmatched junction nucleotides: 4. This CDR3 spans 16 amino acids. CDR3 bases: TGCGCCAGCAGCTTGGGGGGACAGCAGAGCACAGATACGCAGTATTTT. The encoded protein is CASSLGGQQSTDTQYF.

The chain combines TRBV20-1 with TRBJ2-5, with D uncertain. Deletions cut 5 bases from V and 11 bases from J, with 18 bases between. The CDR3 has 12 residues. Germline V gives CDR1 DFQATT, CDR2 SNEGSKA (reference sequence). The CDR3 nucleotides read TGCAGTGCTCGGGCATCGTACACTGAGCAGTACTTC. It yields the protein CSARASYTEQYF.

As DNA, the CDR3 is TGTGCCAGCAGCCTAAACCTGAACACTGAAGCTTTCTTT. Translation: CASSLNLNTEAFF. The chain links TRBV11-2 to TRBJ1-1, with unresolved D. This CDR3 region has 13 residues. V lost 5 bases and J lost 0, with 7 bases in between. CDR1 and CDR2 (germline): SGHAT, FQNNGV. Variable domain in full (rest from reference TRBV11-2 and TRBJ1-1): EAGVAQSPRYKIIEKRQSVAFWCNPISGHATLYWYQQILGQGPKLLIQFQNNGVVDDSQLPKDRFSAERLKGVDSTLKIQPAKLEDSAVYLCASSLNLNTEAFFGQGTRLTVV.